This is a list of T cell receptor beta chains from one sample in a study of blood T cell repertoires in COVID-19. Repertoires were generated with immunoSEQ multiplex PCR, while TCRdb's copy carries only in-frame clones and drops some. This table holds about 270,000 clones, roughly four fifths found once. Sequencing was carried out using peripheral blood. Every receptor here comes from a woman between 50 and 59 years old who had recovered from COVID-19. The CDR3 runs from the conserved cysteine through the conserved F or W. The order of the fields is J gene, clone size, D gene, V gene, CDR3 DNA, CDR3 protein. The D gene is left open where the match is weak. Some rows have no size entry. The others give once, few or many, or a class for an expanded clone.

TRBJ2-5,-,-,TRBV27,TGTGCCAGCAGTCCCTCCGGGACACCAGAGACCCAGTACTTC,CASSPSGTPETQYF
TRBJ1-5,-,-,TRBV6-6,TGTGCCAGCAGTTCACCAGGGAACAATCAGCCCCAGCATTTT,CASSSPGNNQPQHF
TRBJ2-5,-,-,TRBV10-2,TGCGCCAGCAGGAAGGTATTGGGAGTCTTTGAGCAAGAGACCCAGTACTTC,CASRKVLGVFEQETQYF
TRBJ1-2,-,TRBD1,TRBV28,TGTGCCAGCAGTACCACAGGGGTAGCTAACTATGGCTACACCTTC,CASSTTGVANYGYTF
TRBJ2-3,few,TRBD1,TRBV18,TGTGCCAGCTCAAGGGACAGGGCTCTCACAGATACGCAGTATTTT,CASSRDRALTDTQYF
TRBJ2-5,-,TRBD1,TRBV2,TGTGCCAGCACAGTGACAGGGCGACTCGAGCCCCAGTACTTC,CASTVTGRLEPQYF
TRBJ2-2,-,TRBD2,TRBV5-6,TGTGCCAGCAGCCCGGGACTAGGGGCCTTGAACACCGGGGAGCTGTTTTTT,CASSPGLGALNTGELFF
TRBJ1-2,-,-,TRBV18,TGTGCCAGCTCACCCATCCGGGAGGAAGACTATGGCTACACCTTC,CASSPIREEDYGYTF
TRBJ2-5,-,-,TRBV28,TGTGCCAGCAGTGAGGGGGGGCCGCAGGAGACCCAGTACTTC,CASSEGGPQETQYF
TRBJ1-2,-,-,TRBV9,TGTGCCAGCAGCGTAGACAGTTCCTATGGCTACACCTTC,CASSVDSSYGYTF
TRBJ2-7,-,-,TRBV4-2,TGTGCCAGCAGCCAAGTGGGGGGGCGTAACGAGCAGTACTTC,CASSQVGGRNEQYF
TRBJ2-6,-,-,TRBV6-6,TGTGCCAGCAGTTATGGCAGGGCGGGAGGGGCCAACGTCCTGACTTTC,CASSYGRAGGANVLTF
TRBJ2-2,-,-,TRBV28,TGTGCCAGCCGGATCTCGGGTGGGTCAAACACCGGGGAGCTGTTTTTT,CASRISGGSNTGELFF
TRBJ2-5,-,TRBD2,TRBV5-1,TGCGCCAGCAGGAACCCAGCGGGAGAAGAGACCCAGTACTTC,CASRNPAGEETQYF
TRBJ1-2,-,TRBD1,TRBV28,TGTGCCAGCAGTTTATTGGCGGGACAGGGCCGAGAGGGCTACACCTTC,CASSLLAGQGREGYTF
TRBJ2-7,-,-,TRBV6-5,TGTGCCAGCAGTTGGCGAGACCGGGACTACGAGCAGTACTTC,CASSWRDRDYEQYF
TRBJ2-4,-,-,TRBV19,TGTGCCAGTAAGGTCCTCGGGGGAAACATTCAGTACTTC,CASKVLGGNIQYF
TRBJ2-7,-,-,TRBV4-2,TGTGCCAGCAGCCCTGACAGGCTTTTGTACGAGCAGTACTTC,CASSPDRLLYEQYF
TRBJ2-1,-,TRBD1,TRBV2,TGTGCCAGCACCCGGGACAGGAACTACAATGAGCAGTTCTTC,CASTRDRNYNEQFF
TRBJ2-3,-,-,TRBV12-5,TGTGCTAGTGGTTTGGTAAGAGTCGGCGGTAGCACAGATACGCAGTATTTT,CASGLVRVGGSTDTQYF
TRBJ1-1,-,-,TRBV2,TGTGCCAGCAGTGAACAGGGGAACACTGAAGCTTTCTTT,CASSEQGNTEAFF
TRBJ1-2,-,TRBD1,TRBV30,TGTGCCTGGAGCCCGGGACAGGGTTATGGCTACACCTTC,CAWSPGQGYGYTF
TRBJ2-7,-,TRBD2,TRBV4-3,TGCGCCAGCAGCCCCGGGGGGGGAGGACACTGGTACGAGCAGTACTTC,CASSPGGGGHWYEQYF
TRBJ2-1,-,-,TRBV29-1,TGCAGCGTCGAGCACAATGAGCAGTTCTTC,CSVEHNEQFF
TRBJ2-5,-,TRBD1,TRBV4-3,TGCGCCAGCAGCCCATCGACAGGGATAGACCAAGAGACCCAGTACTTC,CASSPSTGIDQETQYF
TRBJ2-5,-,TRBD1,TRBV4-1,TGCGCCAGCAGCCAACAGGGGGCAGGGCGAGAGACCCAGTACTTC,CASSQQGAGRETQYF
TRBJ2-2,-,TRBD2,TRBV7-2,TGTGCCAGCGCAACCGGGACTAGCTACGGGGAGCTGTTTTTT,CASATGTSYGELFF
TRBJ1-3,-,-,TRBV2,TGTGCCAGCAGAGCCGGGGGATCTGGAAACACCATATATTTT,CASRAGGSGNTIYF